This TCR beta chain was recorded in a study of blood T cell repertoires in COVID-19. About the study: Spain, Italy and the United States supplied samples that represented acute and convalescent COVID-19. The analysed material was cDNA or gDNA that came from T cells, B-cell-depleted T cells, or PBMCs.

TCRdb's table, derived via immunoSEQ multiplex PCR, lists solely in-frame clones and lacks some. This table has under 200,000 clones, approximately 91% appearing once. V shed 2 bases and J 3 bases; nucleotides not matched to a gene: 1. CDR1 and CDR2 from the germline V gene are ENHRY and SYGVKD. This CDR3 spans 14 amino acids. This sequence was found in a man between 70 and 80 years old with active or convalescent COVID-19. Sequencing was carried out using peripheral blood. The V gene is TRBV10-3, the J gene TRBJ2-1; the match to TRBD2 covers 7 bases. The CDR3 DNA sequence: TGTGCCATCAGTGAGGGGGGGGACTACAATGAGCAGTTCTTC. Its protein is CAISEGGDYNEQFF.